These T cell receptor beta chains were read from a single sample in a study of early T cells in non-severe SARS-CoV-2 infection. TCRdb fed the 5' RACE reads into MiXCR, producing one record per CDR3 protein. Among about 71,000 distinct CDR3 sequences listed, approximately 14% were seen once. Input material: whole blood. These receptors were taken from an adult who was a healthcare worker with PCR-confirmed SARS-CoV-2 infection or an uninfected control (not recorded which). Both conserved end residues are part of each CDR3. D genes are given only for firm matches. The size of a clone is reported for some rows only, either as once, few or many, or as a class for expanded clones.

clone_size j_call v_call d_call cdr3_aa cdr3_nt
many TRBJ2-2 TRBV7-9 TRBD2 CASSPSGGLNTGELFF TGTGCCAGCAGCCCCAGCGGGGGCCTTAACACCGGGGAGCTGTTTTTT
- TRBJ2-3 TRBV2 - CASSARRITDTQYF TGTGCCAGCAGTGCTAGGCGGATCACAGATACGCAGTATTTT
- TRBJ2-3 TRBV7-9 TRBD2 CASSNSGRTDTQYF TGTGCCAGCAGCAATAGCGGGCGCACAGATACGCAGTATTTT
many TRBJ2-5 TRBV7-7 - CASSPILLGTQYF TGTGCCAGCAGCCCGATCCTACTGGGGACCCAGTACTTC
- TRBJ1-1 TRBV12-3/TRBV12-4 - CASSPIVGQTEAFF TGTGCCAGCTCCCCAATTGTTGGACAAACTGAAGCTTTCTTT
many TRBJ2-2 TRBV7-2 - CASSLAGTENTGELFF TGTGCCAGCAGCTTAGCAGGGACGGAGAACACCGGGGAGCTGTTTTTT
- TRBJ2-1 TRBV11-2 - CASSLRGTAQPTYNEQFF TGTGCCAGCAGCTTAAGGGGGACGGCTCAACCGACCTACAATGAGCAGTTCTTC
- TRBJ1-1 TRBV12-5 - CAWEAGVNTEAFF TGTGCCTGGGAGGCAGGGGTTAACACTGAAGCTTTCTTT
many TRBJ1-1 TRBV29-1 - CSVVAVRKAFF TGCAGCGTTGTCGCAGTTCGGAAAGCTTTCTTT
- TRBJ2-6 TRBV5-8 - CASSFASNSGANVLTF TGTGCCAGCAGCTTTGCCAGCAACTCTGGGGCCAACGTCCTGACTTTC
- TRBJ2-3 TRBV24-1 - CATSEANYPQYF TGTGCCACCAGTGAGGCCAACTATCCGCAGTATTTT
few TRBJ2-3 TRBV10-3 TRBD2 CAISGGPEDTQYF TGTGCCATTTCGGGGGGGCCTGAAGATACGCAGTATTTT
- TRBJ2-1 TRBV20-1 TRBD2 CSARDPKGTSGYNEQFF TGCAGTGCTAGAGACCCTAAAGGGACTAGCGGGTACAATGAGCAGTTCTTC
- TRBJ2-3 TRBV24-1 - CATSDLLTASTDTQYF TGTGCCACCAGTGATTTGCTGACAGCTAGCACAGATACGCAGTATTTT
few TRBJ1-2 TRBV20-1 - CSASGQSNYGYTF TGCAGTGCTAGTGGACAGTCGAACTATGGCTACACCTTC
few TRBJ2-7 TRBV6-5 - CASSPRLDYEQYF TGTGCCAGCAGTCCCCGACTAGACTACGAGCAGTACTTC
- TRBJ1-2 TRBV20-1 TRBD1 CSATGQNYGYTF TGCAGTGCTACGGGACAGAACTATGGCTACACCTTC
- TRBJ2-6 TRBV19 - CASSMSGSGANVLTF TGTGCCAGTAGTATGTCGGGCTCTGGGGCCAACGTCCTGACTTTC
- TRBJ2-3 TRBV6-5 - CASSYGAGETDTQYF TGTGCCAGCAGTTATGGGGCCGGAGAAACAGATACGCAGTATTTT
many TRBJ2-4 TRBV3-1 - CASSQARGLRNIQYF TGTGCCAGCAGCCAAGCCCGCGGCTTGAGGAACATTCAGTACTTC
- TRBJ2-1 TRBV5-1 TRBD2 CASKLIAGKYNEQFF TGCGCCAGCAAACTAATAGCGGGGAAGTACAATGAGCAGTTCTTC
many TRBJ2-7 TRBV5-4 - CASSLAGVYEQYF TGTGCCAGCAGCTTGGCAGGGGTCTACGAGCAGTACTTC
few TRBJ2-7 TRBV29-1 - CSVTLVGLYEQYF TGCAGCGTGACCCTGGTAGGTCTCTACGAGCAGTACTTC
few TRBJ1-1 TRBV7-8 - CASSLRSGMVNTEAFF TGTGCCAGCAGCTTAAGATCAGGGATGGTGAACACTGAAGCTTTCTTT
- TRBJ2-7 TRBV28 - CASSSQGTYEQYF TGTGCCAGCAGTTCCCAGGGTACCTACGAGCAGTACTTC
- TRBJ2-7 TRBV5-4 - CASSLDDYEQYF TGTGCCAGCAGCTTGGACGACTACGAGCAGTACTTC
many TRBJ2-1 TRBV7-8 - CASSLASWGDEQFF TGTGCCAGCAGCTTAGCCTCCTGGGGCGATGAGCAGTTCTTC
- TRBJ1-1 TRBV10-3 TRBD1 CAIGPRQGDTEAFF TGTGCCATCGGACCGCGACAGGGAGACACTGAAGCTTTCTTT
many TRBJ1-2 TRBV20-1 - CSAGGQSGYTF TGCAGTGCTGGAGGACAATCTGGCTACACCTTC
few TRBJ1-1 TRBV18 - CASSPQPFRDTEAFF TGTGCCAGCTCACCTCAACCGTTCAGGGACACTGAAGCTTTCTTT
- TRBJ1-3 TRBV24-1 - CATSGNTIYF TGTGCCACCTCTGGAAACACCATATATTTT
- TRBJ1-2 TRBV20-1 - CSARDGAGNFYGYTF TGCAGTGCTAGAGATGGCGCAGGAAACTTCTATGGCTACACCTTC
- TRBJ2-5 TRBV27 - CASSLGPRETQYF TGTGCCAGCAGTTTGGGGCCGAGGGAGACCCAGTACTTC
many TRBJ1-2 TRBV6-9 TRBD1 CARKTGEERNYGYTF TGTGCCAGAAAGACAGGGGAAGAAAGGAACTATGGCTACACCTTC
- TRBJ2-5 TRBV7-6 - CASSPQGFGLETQYF TGTGCCAGCAGCCCCCAGGGGTTCGGGTTAGAGACCCAGTACTTC
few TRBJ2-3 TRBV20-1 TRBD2 CSVSSPSGISTDTQYF TGCAGTGTTAGTTCCCCTAGCGGGATCAGCACAGATACGCAGTATTTT
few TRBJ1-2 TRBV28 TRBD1 CASRRTGRHGYTF TGTGCCAGCAGACGGACAGGGCGCCATGGCTACACCTTC
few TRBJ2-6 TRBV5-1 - CASSPLLDRGANVLTF TGCGCCAGCAGCCCCTTACTTGACCGTGGGGCCAACGTCCTGACTTTC
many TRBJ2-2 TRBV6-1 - CASSDQPRGDTGELFF TGTGCCAGCAGTGATCAGCCCCGGGGAGACACCGGGGAGCTGTTTTTT
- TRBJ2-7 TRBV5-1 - CASTQGPQGVTYEQYF TGCGCCAGCACCCAGGGACCACAAGGGGTTACCTACGAGCAGTACTTC
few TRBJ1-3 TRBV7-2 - CASSLSRNTIYF TGTGCCAGCAGCTTATCTAGAAACACCATATATTTT
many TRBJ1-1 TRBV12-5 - CASGLGGAEAFF TGTGCTAGTGGTTTGGGGGGTGCTGAAGCTTTCTTT
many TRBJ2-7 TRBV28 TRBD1 CASSSGDSQYEQYF TGTGCCAGCAGTTCAGGGGACAGTCAATACGAGCAGTACTTC